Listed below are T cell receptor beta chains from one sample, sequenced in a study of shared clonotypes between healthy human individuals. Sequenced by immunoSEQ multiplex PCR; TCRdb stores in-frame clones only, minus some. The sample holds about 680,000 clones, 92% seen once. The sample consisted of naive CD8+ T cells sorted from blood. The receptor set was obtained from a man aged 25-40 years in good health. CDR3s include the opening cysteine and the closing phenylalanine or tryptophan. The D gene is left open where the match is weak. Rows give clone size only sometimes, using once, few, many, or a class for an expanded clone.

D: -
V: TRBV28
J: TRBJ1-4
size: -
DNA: TGTGCCAGCAGTTCCCTGGGACTGAATGAAAAACTGTTTTTT
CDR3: CASSSLGLNEKLFF

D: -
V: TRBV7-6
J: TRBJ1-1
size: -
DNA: TGTGCCAGCACCCACCCGGGGGGGGTCCCGAACACTGAAGCTTTCTTT
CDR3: CASTHPGGVPNTEAFF

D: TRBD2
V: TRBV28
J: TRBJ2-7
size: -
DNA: TGTGCCAGCAGTCCCTGGACTAGCGGGGAAGACTACGAGCAGTACTTC
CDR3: CASSPWTSGEDYEQYF

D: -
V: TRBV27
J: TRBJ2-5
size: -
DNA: TGTGCCAGCAGTTTTATCGATCAAGAGACCCAGTACTTC
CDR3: CASSFIDQETQYF

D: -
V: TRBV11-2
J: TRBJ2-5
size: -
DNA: TGTGCCAGCAGCTTCTTGGACCCGATGGGAGAGACCCAGTACTTC
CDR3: CASSFLDPMGETQYF

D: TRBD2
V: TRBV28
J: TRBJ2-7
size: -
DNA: TGTGCCAGCAATCCCGGGAGGGTGAGCTCCTACGAGCAGTACTTC
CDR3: CASNPGRVSSYEQYF

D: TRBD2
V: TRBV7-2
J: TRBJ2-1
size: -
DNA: TGTGCCAGCAGCTTAGCGATACCGACCCTAGCGGAATCCGACAATGAGCAGTTCTTC
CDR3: CASSLAIPTLAESDNEQFF

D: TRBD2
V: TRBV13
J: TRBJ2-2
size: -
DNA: TGTGCCAGCAATGGATTTGGACTAGCGGAAACCGGGGAGCTGTTTTTT
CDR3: CASNGFGLAETGELFF

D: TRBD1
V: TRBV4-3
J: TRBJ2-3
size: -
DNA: TGCGCCAGCAGCCAAGATGGGACAGTTGGCACAGATACGCAGTATTTT
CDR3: CASSQDGTVGTDTQYF

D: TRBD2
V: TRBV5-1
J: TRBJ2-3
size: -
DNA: TGCGCCAGCAGCTTGACTAGCGGGAGGGCCCCAGATACGCAGTATTTT
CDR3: CASSLTSGRAPDTQYF

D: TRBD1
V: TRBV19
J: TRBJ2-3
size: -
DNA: TGTGCCAGTGGGATGGACAGGGCAAGGGATACGCAGTATTTT
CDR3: CASGMDRARDTQYF

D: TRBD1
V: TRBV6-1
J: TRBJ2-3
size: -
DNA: TGTGCCAGCCCCACCCGCAGGGGGCAGACAGATACGCAGTATTTT
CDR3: CASPTRRGQTDTQYF

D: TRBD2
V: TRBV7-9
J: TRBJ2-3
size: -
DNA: TGTGCCAACAAAGGACTAGCGGGGACCGACACAGATACGCAGTATTTT
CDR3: CANKGLAGTDTDTQYF

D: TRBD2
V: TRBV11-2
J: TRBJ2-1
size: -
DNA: TGTGCCAGCTCAGGGCCCTCCGGGACTAGCGGGATCTACAATGAGCAGTTCTTC
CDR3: CASSGPSGTSGIYNEQFF

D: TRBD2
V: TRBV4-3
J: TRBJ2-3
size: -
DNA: TGCGCCAGCAGCCAACTAGCGGGCGGGACAGATACGCAGTATTTT
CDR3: CASSQLAGGTDTQYF

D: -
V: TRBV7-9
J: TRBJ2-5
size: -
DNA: TGTGCCAGCAGCTTAGATTCAGGACTTTTAAGGGAGACCCAGTACTTC
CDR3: CASSLDSGLLRETQYF

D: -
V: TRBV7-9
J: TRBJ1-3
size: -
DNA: TGTGCCAGCAGCCCCGGACCCTTAAGAGACTCTGGAAACACCATATATTTT
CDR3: CASSPGPLRDSGNTIYF

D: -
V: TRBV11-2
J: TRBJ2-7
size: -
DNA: TGTGCCAGCAGCTTATCCCTCCTTGACCTCATGTCTGGGGAGCAGTACTTC
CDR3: CASSLSLLDLMSGEQYF

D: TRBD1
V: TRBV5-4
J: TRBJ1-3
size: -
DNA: TGTGCCAGCAGCCGACAGGGGGCGTTTGGAAACACCATATATTTT
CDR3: CASSRQGAFGNTIYF

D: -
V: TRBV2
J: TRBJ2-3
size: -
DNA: TGTGCCAGCAGTGAACTCGGCAGATCTAGCACAGATACGCAGTATTTT
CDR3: CASSELGRSSTDTQYF

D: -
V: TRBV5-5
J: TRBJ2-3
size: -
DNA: TGTGCCAGCAGCCCTCCCACAGTGCCCACAGATACGCAGTATTTT
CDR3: CASSPPTVPTDTQYF

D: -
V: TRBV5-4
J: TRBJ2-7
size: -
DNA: TGTGCCAGCAGCTCGGGGAGTCCGCACTACGAGCAGTACTTC
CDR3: CASSSGSPHYEQYF

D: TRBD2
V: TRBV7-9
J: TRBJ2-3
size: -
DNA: TGTGCCAGCAGCCACCCACTAGCGGGGGGCACAGATACGCAGTATTTT
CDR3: CASSHPLAGGTDTQYF

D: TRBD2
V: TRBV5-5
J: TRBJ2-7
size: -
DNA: TGTGCCAGCAGCTTAGAGGAGACCGGGAGGCCCTACGAGCAGTACTTC
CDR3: CASSLEETGRPYEQYF

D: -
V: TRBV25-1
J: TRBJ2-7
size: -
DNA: TGTGCCAGCAGTGAAGACGAGGCCCCAGACTTAAAGTACTTC
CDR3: CASSEDEAPDLKYF

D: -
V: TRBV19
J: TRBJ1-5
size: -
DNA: TGTGCCAGTAGTATAGGGCAGTTTCAGCCCCAGCATTTT
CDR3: CASSIGQFQPQHF

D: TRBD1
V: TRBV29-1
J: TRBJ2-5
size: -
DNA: TGCAGCGTTGCCCCAACAGGGGCGGTGGATTCGACCCAGTACTTC
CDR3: CSVAPTGAVDSTQYF

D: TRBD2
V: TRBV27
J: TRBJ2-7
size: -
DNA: TGTGCCAGCAGCTCCGGACTAGCGGGAGCTGATCTTTTCTACGAGCAGTACTTC
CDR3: CASSSGLAGADLFYEQYF

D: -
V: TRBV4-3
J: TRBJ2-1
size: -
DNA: TGCGCCAGCAGCCCCTCAGGGGGACTCCCGATGGAGGAGCAGTTCTTC
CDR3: CASSPSGGLPMEEQFF

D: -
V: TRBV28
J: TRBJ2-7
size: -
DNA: TGTGCCAGCAGTTCCCCGGACTACGAGCAGTACTTC
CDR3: CASSSPDYEQYF

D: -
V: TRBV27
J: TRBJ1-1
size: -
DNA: TGTGCCAGCACTCCGGGACATCCGAACACTGAAGCTTTCTTT
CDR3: CASTPGHPNTEAFF

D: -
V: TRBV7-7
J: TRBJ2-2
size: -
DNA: TGTGCTAGCAGCTTAGAGGCCACCGGGGAGCTGTTTTTT
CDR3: CASSLEATGELFF

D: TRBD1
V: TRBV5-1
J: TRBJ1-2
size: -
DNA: TGCGCCAGCAGCCCTTACCCCTACAGGGGTGAAAACTATGGCTACACCTTC
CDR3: CASSPYPYRGENYGYTF

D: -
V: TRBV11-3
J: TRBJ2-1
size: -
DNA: TGTGCCAGCAGCTCGGGACCGCTTACTTATGACAATGAGCAGTTCTTC
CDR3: CASSSGPLTYDNEQFF

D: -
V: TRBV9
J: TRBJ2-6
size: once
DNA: TGTGCCAGCAGGGGTGGGGCATCCCACGGCTCTGGGGCCAACGTCCTGACTTTC
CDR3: CASRGGASHGSGANVLTF